This TCR beta chain was obtained from a study of post-analysis software for immune sequencing data. Study conclusions and caveats: In patients, about 5 TRBV segments were more frequent than in controls, with TRBV5-6, TRBV5-1 and TRBV20-1 among them.

Germline V gene data show CDR1 as MGHRA and CDR2 as YSYEKL. CDR3 length equals 15 residues. The V end lost 1 base, the J end lost 0 bases, and 7 bases lay between the germline ends. Comments on this clonotype: Its antigen remains unidentified.

Unique molecular identifiers featured in each of the TCR beta cDNA libraries. Researchers reported roughly 0.5 million cDNA molecules coming from approximately 1 to 10 million T cells. TCRdb passed the PCR reads through MiXCR, listing each CDR3 protein once. Here the sample spans 700,000 to 800,000 distinct CDR3 sequences, 25% to 30% being singletons. This clonotype was sampled from a girl aged 5 to 17 with multiple sclerosis. The material sequenced was blood. The rearrangement joins TRBV4-1 to TRBJ2-1; the D is unclear. The CDR3 is CASSQGVPSYNEQFF. The CDR3 DNA sequence: TGCGCCAGCAGCCAAGGGGTACCCTCCTACAATGAGCAGTTCTTC.